This entry describes one T cell receptor beta chain. Its antigen is unknown. The naive CD8 subset, CD45RO-negative cells positively selected for CCR7, excluded terminally differentiated effector memory CD45RA+ cells. Donors comprised healthy HIV-negative adults lacking recent acute infections or vaccinations. This sample stems from a study of shared clonotypes between healthy human individuals. About the study: Researchers assigned three CD4 naive, three CD4 memory, two CD8 naive and one CD8 memory plate to each donor. The study's findings and limits: The sharing of roughly 5% of naive CD4 clonotypes was seen across a handful of donors. An effect of sequencing depth on clonotype sharing among donors was expected.

CDR3 length: 16 residues. The V gene's germline CDR1 is SGHTA and CDR2 FQGTGA. With 5 bases clipped from V and 3 bases from J, the junction kept 7 bases outside the gene matches. Produced via immunoSEQ multiplex PCR; TCRdb's table is partial and in-frame only. The sample records hundreds of thousands of clones, approximately 96% being singletons. This clonotype originated in a woman under 40 in good health. Sequencing input: naive CD8+ T cells sorted from blood. The chain joins TRBV7-3 to TRBJ2-2; 9 bases agree with TRBD2. The CDR3 DNA is TGTGCCAGCAGCCGTTTAGCGGGAGCGGACACCGGGGAGCTGTTTTTT. This sequence encodes CASSRLAGADTGELFF.